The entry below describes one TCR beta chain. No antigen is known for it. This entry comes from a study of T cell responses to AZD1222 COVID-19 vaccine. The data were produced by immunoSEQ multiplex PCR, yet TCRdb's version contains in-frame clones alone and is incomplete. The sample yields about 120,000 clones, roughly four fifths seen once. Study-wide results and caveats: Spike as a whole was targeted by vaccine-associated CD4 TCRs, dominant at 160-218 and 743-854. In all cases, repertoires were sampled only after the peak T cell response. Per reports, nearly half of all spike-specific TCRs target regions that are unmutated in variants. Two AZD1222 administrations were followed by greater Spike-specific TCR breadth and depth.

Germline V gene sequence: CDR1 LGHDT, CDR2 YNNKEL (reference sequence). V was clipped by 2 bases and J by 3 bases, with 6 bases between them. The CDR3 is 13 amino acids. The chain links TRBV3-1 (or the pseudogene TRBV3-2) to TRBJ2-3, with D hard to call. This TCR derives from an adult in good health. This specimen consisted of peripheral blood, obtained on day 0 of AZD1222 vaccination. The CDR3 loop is CASSQLQTDTQYF. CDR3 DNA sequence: TGTGCCAGCAGCCAATTGCAAACAGATACGCAGTATTTT.